This T cell receptor (beta chain) was sequenced in a study of T cells in Graves' hyperthyroidism and ophthalmopathy. TCR beta CDR3 region amplification was performed from RNA transcripts. The primer set for the first-round RT-PCR of the TCR CDR3 was HTBI. MiXCR was run by TCRdb on the multiplex PCR reads, yielding one entry per CDR3 protein. The sample carries a few hundred thousand distinct CDR3 sequences, less than 20% recorded once. The source of this sequence is a man aged 18 to 29 with Graves' ophthalmopathy. Sample: blood.

The DNA for the CDR3 is TGTGCCAGCAGTACCGTGGGGGATGGGGCACAAGATACGCAGTATTTT. The encoded protein is CASSTVGDGAQDTQYF. The genes are TRBV6-1 and TRBJ2-3; either TRBD1 or TRBD2 may supply D (5 bases each). Trimming left V 5 bases short and J 5 bases short, with 20 bases between. CDR3 size: 16 residues. Germline assignment: CDR1 MNHNS and CDR2 SASEGT.